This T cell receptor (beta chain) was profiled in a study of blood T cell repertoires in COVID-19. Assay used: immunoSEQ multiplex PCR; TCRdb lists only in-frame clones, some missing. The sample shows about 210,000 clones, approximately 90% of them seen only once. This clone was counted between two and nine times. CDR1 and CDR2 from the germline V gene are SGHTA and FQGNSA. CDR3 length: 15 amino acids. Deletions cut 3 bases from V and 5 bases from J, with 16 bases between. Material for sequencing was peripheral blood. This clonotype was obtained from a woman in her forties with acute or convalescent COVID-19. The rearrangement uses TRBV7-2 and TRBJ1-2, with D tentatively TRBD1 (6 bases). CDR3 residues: CASSFYQGQGYGYTF. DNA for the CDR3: TGTGCCAGCAGCTTTTACCAGGGGCAAGGGTATGGCTACACCTTC.